This T cell receptor (beta chain) was captured by sequencing in a study of CD8 T cells in Susac syndrome. Trimming pared 6 bases from V and 5 bases from J, leaving 4 bases between. Germline V CDR1 and CDR2: LNHDA, SQIVND (reference sequence). CDR3 length: 11 amino acids. Reverse transcription used about 0.45 to 1 ug RNA and random hexamers. One entry per CDR3 protein, called by TCRdb with MiXCR from the immunoSEQ multiplex PCR reads. The table has under 200,000 distinct CDR3 sequences, about 95% seen once. This sequence was found in a human donor with multiple sclerosis. Specimen: CD8+ T cells from PBMCs. The gene calls are TRBV19 and TRBJ2-2; D uncertain. The DNA of the CDR3 is TGTGCCAGTAGGATGACCGGGGAGCTGTTTTTT. Translation gives CASRMTGELFF.